This entry lists 4 T cell receptor beta chains sequenced from one sample in a study of tissue T cells after allogeneic stem cell transplantation. Sequencing used immunoSEQ multiplex PCR; TCRdb keeps in-frame clones, though not all of them. Among about 5,200 clones, about 33% were seen once, and the ten largest hold approximately 4.4%. The time point is: mouse harvest day 14 after allogeneic transplant. Each mouse received 10^7 T-cell-depleted marrow cells plus 10^6 splenic CD5+ T cells by tail vein. The specimen was skin. The source of these receptors is a female BALB/c mouse given C57BL/6 T cells with graft-versus-host disease after an allogeneic hematopoietic cell transplant.

Judged by abundance, this clone is medium-sized. Gene names refer to mouse genes. The read ends 1 residue shy of where the CDR3 ends; the end is completed using the germline J gene. This sequence joins TRBV5 and TRBJ2-5; D is uncertain. In germline, CDR1 is LGHNA, CDR2 YNLKQL (reference sequence). The CDR3 length is 12 residues. V lost 0 bases and J 3 bases, leaving 1 base between the germline ends. The covered CDR3 bases are TGTGCCAGCAGCCAAGAGCAAGACACCCAGTAC. Protein sequence: CASSQEQDTQY. The entire CDR3 reads CASSQEQDTQYF.

This clone was seen a handful of times. Here the gene names and germline are mouse. CDR3 DNA, as far as it was read: TGTGCAAGCAGTGTCAGGGGTGGGGGAGACACCCAGTAC. It is translated as CASSVRGGGDTQY. The full CDR3 is CASSVRGGGDTQYF. The chain combines TRBV16 with TRBJ2-5; TRBD1 or TRBD2 may be the D gene (6 bases each). The read comes to an end 1 residue before the CDR3 does, leaving the germline J gene to fill in the end. The germline V gene encodes CDR1 SGHSA and CDR2 FRNQAP. V was trimmed by 6 bases and J by 5 bases, leaving 15 bases between them. The CDR3 runs to 14 residues.

This clone was seen more than once but under ten times. Any gene name here is a mouse gene name. The CDR3 end falls 1 residue outside the read, so it is completed with the germline J gene. V is TRBV1 and J is TRBJ2-1; weak D call: TRBD1 (5 bases). Germline lookup yields CDR1 NSQYPW and CDR2 LRSPGD (reference sequence). This CDR3 has 14 amino acids. Trimming cost V 2 bases and J 6 bases, with 11 bases left between them. The DNA read from the CDR3 is TGCACCTGCAGTGCAAGCAGGGATAGTGCTGAGCAGTTC. Translation: CTCSASRDSAEQF. The full CDR3 protein is CTCSASRDSAEQFF.

On this clone: The gene names given are mouse names. CDR3 amino acids: CASRSQGAGAETLYF. Incomplete CDR3 DNA: TGTGCCAGCAGGTCACAGGGGGCTGGTGCAGAAACGCTGTAT. The chain uses TRBV15 and TRBJ2-3; the match to TRBD1 covers 9 bases. The read terminates 1 residue ahead of where the CDR3 ends, so the germline J gene completes it. J was trimmed by 1 base and V by 6 bases; bases with no gene match: 5. Germline CDR1 and CDR2: SGHND and FRSKSL. The CDR3 totals 15 residues.